The 23 T cell receptor beta chains below all came from one sample that was sequenced in a study of OX40 agonist ivuxolimab in advanced cancers. Receptor libraries were prepared by the immunoSEQ multiplex PCR assay. TCRdb carries this immuneACCESS record with in-frame sequences only. Its versions omit some clonotypes, under half of them owing to an unresolved V gene in the studies checked, with the rest unexplained. The sample profile shows some 57,000 clones; more than 75% of them were found once. The leading ten clones occupy around 0.99% of the sample. Sequenced material: CD4+ or CD8+ T cells sorted from blood, taken in a trial of the OX40 agonist ivuxolimab. All receptors derive from an adult with an advanced solid tumor such as melanoma, head and neck, liver or kidney cancer.

Notes on this clone: Germline is not matched at one junction end, which may reflect a read error. V usage is TRBV5-4 and J usage is TRBJ1-2, with D unresolved. CDR1 is SGHNT and CDR2 is YYREEE in the germline V gene (reference sequence). The CDR3 sequence is 12 residues long. The chain's CDR3 is CASSRQGYGCTF. For the CDR3, the DNA is TGTGCCAGCAGCAGGCAAGGCTATGGCTGCACCTTC.

The J gene is TRBJ2-2, the V gene TRBV19, with 8 positions matching TRBD1. This CDR3 is 15 amino acids long. Germline V lookup: CDR1 LNHDA, CDR2 SQIVND (reference sequence). Trimming took 4 bases from V and 4 from J; bases not matched to a gene: 5. The CDR3 spells CASSNAGTGTGELFF. The CDR3 DNA sequence: TGTGCCAGTAGTAATGCCGGGACAGGCACCGGGGAGCTGTTTTTT.

J is TRBJ2-2 and V is TRBV19; a possible D gene is TRBD2 (5 bases). The CDR3 loop spans 17 amino acids. With 7 bases removed from V and 2 bases from J, the gap between germline ends came to 20 bases. The germline gives CDR1 LNHDA, CDR2 SQIVND (reference sequence). The CDR3 reads CASTFNRRGLNTGELFF. CDR3 DNA: TGTGCCAGTACCTTCAATAGGCGAGGACTTAACACCGGGGAGCTGTTTTTT.

This chain connects TRBV6-5 to TRBJ1-5, with TRBD1 as a possible D gene (5 bases). Looked up from germline, CDR1 is MNHEY and CDR2 is SVGAGI. This CDR3 region has 14 residues. V dropped 6 bases and J dropped 5 bases, with 14 bases sitting between them. Written as DNA, the CDR3 is TGTGCCAGCAGCCCCGACAGAATCGATCAGCCCCAGCATTTT. It yields the protein CASSPDRIDQPQHF.

The CDR3: CASRDWGGRADTQYF. The CDR3 nucleotides read TGTGCCAGCAGGGACTGGGGCGGGAGGGCAGATACGCAGTATTTT. This chain uses TRBV11-2 with TRBJ2-3; 9 positions match TRBD2. The V gene's germline CDR1 is SGHAT and CDR2 FQNNGV. CDR3 length: 15 residues. With 6 bases clipped from V and 4 bases from J, the junction kept 8 bases outside the gene matches. The full variable domain, in which reference TRBV11-2 and TRBJ2-3 provide the parts outside the CDR3, is EAGVAQSPRYKIIEKRQSVAFWCNPISGHATLYWYQQILGQGPKLLIQFQNNGVVDDSQLPKDRFSAERLKGVDSTLKIQPAKLEDSAVYLCASRDWGGRADTQYFGPGTRLTVL.

This sequence joins TRBV28 and TRBJ1-1; 7 nucleotides agree with TRBD1. V shed 1 base and J 5 bases; nucleotides not matched to a gene: 7. The CDR3 runs to 15 residues. CDR1 is MDHEN and CDR2 is SYDVKM in the germline V gene. CDR3 in amino acids: CASSLLRGLTTEAFF. The CDR3 nucleotides are TGTGCCAGCAGTTTATTGAGGGGGCTTACAACTGAAGCTTTCTTT. Looking up the rest from reference TRBV28 and TRBJ1-1 gives the full variable domain: DVKVTQSSRYLVKRTGEKVFLECVQDMDHENMFWYRQDPGLGLRLIYFSYDVKMKEKGDIPEGYSVSREKKERFSLILESASTNQTSMYLCASSLLRGLTTEAFFGQGTRLTVV.

This clone appeared a few times. The chain links TRBV5-4 to TRBJ2-3; no clear D. The CDR3 totals 15 residues. Germline V gene data show CDR1 as SGHNT and CDR2 as YYREEE (reference sequence). Trimming shortened V by 4 bases and J by 5 bases, and 17 bases separated the two germline ends. The CDR3, as DNA: TGTGCCAGCAGCGTAGGCGGAAAGACAATAGATACGCAGTATTTT. It is translated as CASSVGGKTIDTQYF.

Only a few counts were recorded for this clone. The chain has TRBV4-1 and TRBJ2-3; 12 bases line up with TRBD2. With 4 bases clipped from V and 4 bases from J, the junction kept 9 bases outside the gene matches. Germline CDR1 MGHRA, CDR2 YSYEKL. This CDR3 comprises 17 residues. CDR3 amino acids: CASSRDLAGGPADTQYF. The CDR3 coding sequence is TGCGCCAGCAGCCGAGATCTAGCGGGAGGGCCGGCAGATACGCAGTATTTT.

The chain links TRBV10-3 to TRBJ2-3, with a possible D match to TRBD2 (6 bases). The CDR3 has 14 amino acids. The V gene lost 6 bases and the J gene lost 10 bases, with 20 bases spanning the gap. Germline values: CDR1 ENHRY, CDR2 SYGVKD. CDR3 nucleotides: TGTGCCATCAGCGCCCGCGGGGTGGAAAGCGCGCAGTATTTT. Translated, it gives CAISARGVESAQYF.

The rearrangement uses TRBV12-5 and TRBJ1-1, with TRBD1 matching over 9 bases. The CDR3 loop spans 13 amino acids. The V and J ends lost 5 bases and 8 bases, in that order; junction bases with no gene match: 6. CDR1 LGHNT and CDR2 FRNRAP come from the germline V gene. The CDR3 DNA follows: TGTGCTAGTGGTCCAACAGGGGGCGGAGAAGCTTTCTTT. This codes for CASGPTGGGEAFF.

This rearrangement joins TRBV5-5 to TRBJ1-3; the match to TRBD1 covers 8 bases. The CDR3 extends over 16 amino acids. Trimming removed 2 bases from V and 0 bases from J; junction bases left unmatched: 4. Germline lookup yields CDR1 SGHKS and CDR2 YYEKEE (reference sequence). The chain's CDR3 is CASSFIGQGSGNTIYF. As DNA, the CDR3 is TGTGCCAGCAGCTTTATTGGACAGGGCTCTGGAAACACCATATATTTT.

The gene calls are TRBV19 and TRBJ2-5; unclear D gene. V lost 5 bases, J lost 3 bases, and 16 bases lay in between. Germline CDR1 and CDR2: LNHDA and SQIVND (reference sequence). The CDR3 runs 15 residues. CDR3 protein: CASSPGRGLKETQYF. The CDR3 DNA follows: TGTGCCAGTAGTCCCGGCAGAGGCCTTAAAGAGACCCAGTACTTC.

The chain combines TRBV7-9 with TRBJ1-1; a possible D gene is TRBD1 (6 bases). This CDR3 is 17 amino acids long. The V end lost 1 base, the J end lost 6 bases, and 21 bases lay between the germline ends. Germline V CDR1 and CDR2: SEHNR, FQNEAQ (reference sequence). CDR3 amino acids: CASSLGSLTGQYPEAFF. CDR3 nucleotide sequence: TGTGCCAGCAGCTTAGGCTCCCTTACCGGACAGTACCCTGAAGCTTTCTTT.

The chain combines TRBV4-1 with TRBJ2-3, with 12 bases identical to TRBD2. The CDR3 sequence is 17 residues long. The germline CDR1 and CDR2 sequences are MGHRA and YSYEKL. V lost 5 bases and J lost 6; bases outside the gene matches: 12. This CDR3 is CASSTSRLAGVADTQYF. The CDR3 nucleotides read TGCGCCAGCAGCACCTCTAGACTAGCGGGAGTTGCCGATACGCAGTATTTT.

There are a few counts of this clone. This chain joins TRBV7-2 and TRBJ2-7; no clear D gene. The V end lost 2 bases, the J end lost 4 bases, and 9 bases lay between the germline ends. This CDR3 has 13 amino acids. Germline V gives CDR1 SGHTA, CDR2 FQGNSA. DNA of the CDR3: TGTGCCAGCAGCTTAAGTACTGGGTACGAGCAGTACTTC. It is translated as CASSLSTGYEQYF.

This clone was found once. The chain has TRBV18 and TRBJ2-3; 9 bases are a match to TRBD2. Looked up from germline, CDR1 is KGHSH and CDR2 is LQKENI. V was clipped by 0 bases and J by 0 bases; unmatched bases: 7. This CDR3 spans 18 amino acids. The CDR3 DNA sequence: TGTGCCAGCTCACCACCTTTGGTCCTAGCGGGGAGCACAGATACGCAGTATTTT. Translated: CASSPPLVLAGSTDTQYF.

This clone was detected only a few times. V usage is TRBV4-3 and J usage is TRBJ1-2; perhaps TRBD1 as D (6 bases). The germline gives CDR1 LGHNA, CDR2 YSLEER. The CDR3 extends over 15 amino acids. V was pared by 5 bases and J by 4 bases, with 17 bases between. This CDR3 reads CASSSPVRGSYGYTF. The CDR3 nucleotides are TGCGCCAGCAGCTCACCCGTCAGGGGTAGCTATGGCTACACCTTC.

The chain couples TRBV29-1 to TRBJ2-1, with D possibly matching TRBD1 (5 bases). The CDR3 runs to 12 residues. V was cut by 6 bases and J by 9 bases, with 15 bases left in between. Germline V CDR1 and CDR2: SQVTM, ANQGSEA. CDR3 protein: CSVGTQGSEQFF. For the CDR3, the DNA is TGCAGCGTGGGTACCCAGGGAAGTGAGCAGTTCTTC.

This CDR3 is CASSQDWRTGSGYTF. The CDR3 nucleotides are TGTGCCAGCAGCCAAGATTGGCGGACAGGGAGTGGCTACACCTTC. The chain couples TRBV14 to TRBJ1-2, with 8 positions matching TRBD1. Germline V gives CDR1 SGHDN, CDR2 FVKESK. J gave up 7 bases and V 0 bases, and 7 bases lay outside the gene matches. The CDR3 extends over 15 amino acids.

This clone occurred once. This chain joins TRBV18 and TRBJ2-7; 8 bases fit TRBD1. With 4 bases clipped from V and 9 bases from J, the junction kept 2 bases outside the gene matches. CDR3 size: 11 residues. The V gene's germline CDR1 is KGHSH and CDR2 LQKENI. The DNA of the CDR3 is TGTGCCAGCTCACTAGACAGGGGGCAGTACTTC. This gives the protein CASSLDRGQYF. The full variable domain, its missing parts supplied by reference TRBV18 and TRBJ2-7, is NAGVMQNPRHLVRRRGQEARLRCSPMKGHSHVYWYRQLPEEGLKFMVYLQKENIIDESGMPKERFSAEFPKEGPSILRIQQVVRGDSAAYFCASSLDRGQYFGPGTRLTVT.

The chain combines TRBV4-1 with TRBJ1-2; D is ambiguous. CDR3 size: 14 residues. Germline V gene lookup returns CDR1 MGHRA and CDR2 YSYEKL. V was shortened by 1 base and J by 0 bases, with 6 bases between the two germline ends. CDR3 amino acids: CASSQAGANYGYTF. CDR3 DNA sequence: TGCGCCAGCAGCCAAGCCGGGGCTAACTATGGCTACACCTTC.

This sequence joins TRBV4-2 and TRBJ2-1; D is unresolved. Germline CDR1 reads LGHNA; CDR2 reads YNFKEQ. CDR3 size: 15 residues. V lost 0 bases and J 14 bases, leaving 20 bases between the germline ends. CDR3 sequence: CASSQDRATGPSEFF. CDR3 nucleotide sequence: TGTGCCAGCAGCCAAGATCGCGCGACCGGGCCTTCGGAGTTCTTC.

The chain is built from TRBV28 and TRBJ1-5, with a possible D match to TRBD1 (5 bases). Per germline, CDR1 MDHEN and CDR2 SYDVKM. Trimming shortened V by 3 bases and J by 10 bases, and 16 bases separated the two germline ends. The CDR3 has 14 residues. DNA of the CDR3: TGTGCCAGCAGTTTGCCCCCGGACACCGGTCCCCAGCATTTT. Protein sequence: CASSLPPDTGPQHF.